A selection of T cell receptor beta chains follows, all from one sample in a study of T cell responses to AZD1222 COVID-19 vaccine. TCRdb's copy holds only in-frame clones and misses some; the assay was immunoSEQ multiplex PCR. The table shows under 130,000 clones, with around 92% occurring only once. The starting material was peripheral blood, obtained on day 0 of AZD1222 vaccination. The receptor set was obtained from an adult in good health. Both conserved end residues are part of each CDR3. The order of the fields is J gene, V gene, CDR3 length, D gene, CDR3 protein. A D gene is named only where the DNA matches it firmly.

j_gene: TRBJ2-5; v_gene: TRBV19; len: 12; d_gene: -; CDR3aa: CASSRQQETQYF
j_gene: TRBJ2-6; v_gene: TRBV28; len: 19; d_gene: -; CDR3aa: CASKYGRDRFYSGANVLTF
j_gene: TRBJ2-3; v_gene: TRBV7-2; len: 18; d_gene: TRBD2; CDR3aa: CASSLAVRLAGGTDTQYF
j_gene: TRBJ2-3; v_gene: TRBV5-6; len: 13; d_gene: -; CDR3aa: CASSLGNWDTQYF
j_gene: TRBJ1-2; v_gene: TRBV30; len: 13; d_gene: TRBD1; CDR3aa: CAWRMDRGYGYTF
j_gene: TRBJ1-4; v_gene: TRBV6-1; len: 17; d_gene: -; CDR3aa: CASSENGIRVMGEKLFF
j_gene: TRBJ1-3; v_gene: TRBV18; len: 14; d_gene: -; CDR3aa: CASSPSGAGNTIYF
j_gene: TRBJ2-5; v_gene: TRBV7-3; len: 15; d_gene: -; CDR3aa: CASQLGGRIQETQYF
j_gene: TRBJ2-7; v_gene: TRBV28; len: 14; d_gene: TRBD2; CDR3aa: CASSPGTRVSEQYF
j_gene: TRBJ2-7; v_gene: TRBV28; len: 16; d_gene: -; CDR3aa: CASSFLRQSLSHEQYF
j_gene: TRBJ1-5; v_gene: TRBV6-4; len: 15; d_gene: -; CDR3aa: CASRAFSNSNQPQHF
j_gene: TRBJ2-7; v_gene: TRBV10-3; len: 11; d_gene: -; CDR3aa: CAISDLYEQYF
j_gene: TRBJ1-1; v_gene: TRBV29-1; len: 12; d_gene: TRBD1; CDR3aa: CSVDQGGTEAFF
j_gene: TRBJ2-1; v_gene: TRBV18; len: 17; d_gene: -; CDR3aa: CASSPLTSSNTYNEQFF
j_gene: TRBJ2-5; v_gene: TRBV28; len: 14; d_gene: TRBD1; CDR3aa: CASSTDRVEETQYF
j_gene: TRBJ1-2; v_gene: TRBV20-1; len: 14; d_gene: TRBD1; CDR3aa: CSASHRGSDYGYTF
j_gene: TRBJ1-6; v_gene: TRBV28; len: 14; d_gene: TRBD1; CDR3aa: CASRRQGVSSPLHF
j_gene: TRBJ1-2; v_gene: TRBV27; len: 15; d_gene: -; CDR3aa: CASSPERDPRYGYTF
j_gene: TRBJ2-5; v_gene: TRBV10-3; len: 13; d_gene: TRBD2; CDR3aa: CAISGGGVETQYF
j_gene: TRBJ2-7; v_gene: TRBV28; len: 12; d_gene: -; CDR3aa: CASSRGSYEQYF
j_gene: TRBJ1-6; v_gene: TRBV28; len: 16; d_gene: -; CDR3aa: CASSTATDYYNSPLHF
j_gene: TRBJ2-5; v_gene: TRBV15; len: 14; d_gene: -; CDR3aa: CATSRDPGKETQYF
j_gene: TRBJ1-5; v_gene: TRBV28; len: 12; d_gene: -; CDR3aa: CASSLLAEPQHF
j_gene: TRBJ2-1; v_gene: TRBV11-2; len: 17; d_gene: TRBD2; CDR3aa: CASSLTTSGRGYNEQFF
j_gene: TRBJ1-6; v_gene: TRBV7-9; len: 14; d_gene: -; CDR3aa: CASSLSDINSPLHF
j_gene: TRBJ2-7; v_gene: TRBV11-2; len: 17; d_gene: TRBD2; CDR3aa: CASSLRYGTSVHYEQYF
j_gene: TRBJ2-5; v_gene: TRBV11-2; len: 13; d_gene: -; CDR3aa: CASSLDLRGTQYF
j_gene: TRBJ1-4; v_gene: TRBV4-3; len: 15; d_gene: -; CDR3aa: CASSRKPATNEKLFF